The T cell receptor beta chain under discussion was sequenced for a study of T cell repertoires in cytomegalovirus infection. Study as a whole: Public TCR beta signature analysis indicated the presence of both CMV infection and matching HLA type.

General study results and limits: Ex vivo responses were dominated by HLA-C-restricted CMV-specific TCR beta clonotypes.

CDR1 and CDR2 (germline): SGHTA, FQGNSA. The CDR3 is 11 residues long. V lost 8 bases to trimming and J lost 7 bases, with 11 bases between them. This clonotype appeared a few times. Antigen: not known. A single record per CDR3 protein comes from TCRdb applying MiXCR to the reads. The sample carries 80,000 or so distinct CDR3 sequences, 35% to 45% recorded once. The rearrangement links TRBV7-2 to TRBJ1-1; D is perhaps TRBD1 (6 bases). This clonotype was sampled from a human donor in good health (CMV status not recorded). Some clones in this sample may be carry-over from other donors' samples. This specimen was CD8+ T cells from cultured PBMCs, taken from culture after CMV antigen stimulation. The CDR3 region is CASGGDNEAFF. The CDR3 DNA reads as TGTGCCAGCGGGGGGGACAATGAAGCTTTCTTT. Variable domain in full (rest from reference TRBV7-2 and TRBJ1-1): GAGVSQSPSNKVTEKGKDVELRCDPISGHTALYWYRQSLGQGLEFLIYFQGNSAPDKSGLPSDRFSAERTGGSVSTLTIQRTQQEDSAVYLCASGGDNEAFFGQGTRLTVV.